This T cell receptor beta chain was observed in a study of T cells in Graves' hyperthyroidism and ophthalmopathy. As to this clonotype: No antigen is known for it.

Amplified TCR beta CDR3 regions came from RNA transcripts. When the TCR CDR3 underwent first-round RT-PCR, the HTBI primer set was used. TCRdb analysed the multiplex PCR reads with MiXCR anew, one entry per CDR3 protein. Here the sample spans 400,000 to 600,000 distinct CDR3 sequences, around 16% being singletons. Study-wide results and limits: The model made its ophthalmopathy prediction, and onset followed a median 6.5 months later. The authors' 13 V-J model separated ophthalmopathy from stable hyperthyroidism. Peripheral blood also featured most of the thyroid clonotypes expanded above 0.001.

The V and J ends lost 3 bases and 0 bases respectively, with 6 bases between them. There are 14 residues in the CDR3. The germline V gene encodes CDR1 SQVTM and CDR2 ANQGSEA. Active moderate-to-severe ophthalmopathy, Clinical Activity Score at least 3, NOSPECS at least 4, under 3 months' duration. This chain joins TRBV29-1 and TRBJ2-6; D uncertain. This clonotype was sampled from a young woman with Graves' ophthalmopathy. The specimen sequenced was blood. The CDR3 DNA follows: TGCAGCGTTGATCATGCCTCTGGGGCCAACGTCCTGACTTTC. Translation gives CSVDHASGANVLTF.